This TCR beta chain was captured by sequencing in a study of radiation and T cells in renal cell carcinoma. Time point here: blood 2 weeks post-SBRT. Specified treatment: 15 Gy SBRT to primary tumor, nephrectomy 4 weeks later. After SBRT, blood was collected at 2 and 4 weeks, plus baseline. This renal cell carcinoma was of the clear cell type. Comment on this clone: Its antigen is not known.

General study findings and limits: From baseline, blood top tumor clonotypes peaked at 2 weeks post-radiation. Without pretreatment biopsies, baseline tumor clonotype presence was undetermined.

The table came from immunoSEQ multiplex PCR; TCRdb's copy has only in-frame clones and leaves some out. The top ten hold approximately 13% of the sample, which has 150,000 to 160,000 clones, roughly 87% seen once. This receptor was taken from a woman aged 45-65 years with renal cell carcinoma. The sequences come from blood, collected from a patient whose treatment included radiotherapy and nephrectomy.

The CDR3 sequence is CASSLETAGNTIYF. CDR3 bases: TGCGCCAGCAGCTTAGAGACAGCTGGAAACACCATATATTTT. The chain joins TRBV5-1 to TRBJ1-3, with D perhaps matching TRBD1 (5 bases). Trimming took 2 bases from V and 2 from J, leaving 8 bases between them. CDR1 is SGHRS and CDR2 is YFSETQ in the germline V gene. CDR3 length: 14 residues.